Each of the 6 T cell receptor beta chains below was sequenced from the same sample in a study of T cells after posttransplantation cyclophosphamide. Here immunoSEQ multiplex PCR was the method, and the copy in TCRdb shows in-frame clones only, minus some. Among tens of thousands of clones listed, over 95% were seen once. The naive gate required viable CD3+CD4+ or CD3+CD8+ cells with CCR7+CD45RA+CD45RO-CD95-CD27+CD28+ phenotype. What was sequenced was naive CD4+ T cells sorted from PBMCs. The receptors were sampled from a man in his forties in good health, CMV-negative, and a related stem cell transplant donor.

This sequence joins TRBV4-3 and TRBJ2-1, with 7 bases lining up with TRBD2. There are 12 residues in the CDR3. With 5 bases clipped from V and 10 bases from J, the junction kept 5 bases outside the gene matches. The germline V gene has CDR1 LGHNA and CDR2 YSLEER. CDR3 DNA: TGCGCCAGCAGCTCTTCGGGAGGCGAGCAGTTCTTC. This encodes CASSSSGGEQFF.

CDR3 sequence: CASSFGTGFNEQYF. CDR3 in DNA: TGTGCCAGCAGCTTCGGGACAGGGTTCAACGAGCAGTACTTC. The genes are TRBV11-2 and TRBJ2-5; 9 bases agree with TRBD1. The end of the DNA aligns better with TRBJ2-7, so the J call may be wrong. This CDR3 spans 14 amino acids. Germline CDR1 is SGHAT and CDR2 is FQNNGV.

The J gene is TRBJ2-7, the V gene TRBV30; TRBD2 aligns across 11 bases. The CDR3 spans 15 residues. The germline V gene encodes CDR1 GTSNPN and CDR2 SVGIG (reference sequence). Germline trimming cut 3 bases from V and 3 bases from J; bases unmatched to any gene: 7. DNA of the CDR3: TGTGCCTGGAGACGGGGACTAGCGGAAATCTACGAGCAGTACTTC. Translated: CAWRRGLAEIYEQYF.

V and J are TRBV5-1 and TRBJ1-2; a weak D match, TRBD1 (5 bases). CDR3 length: 14 residues. From germline, CDR1 is SGHRS and CDR2 YFSETQ. V lost 0 bases and J 6 bases, leaving 12 bases between the germline ends. The CDR3 reads CASSLAVGVDGYTF. CDR3 in DNA: TGCGCCAGCAGCTTGGCGGTAGGGGTGGATGGCTACACCTTC.

The V call is TRBV2, the J call TRBJ1-2; the match to TRBD1 covers 10 bases. V lost 4 bases and J lost 4; bases outside the gene matches: 6. CDR1 and CDR2 (germline): SNHLY, FYNNEI. This CDR3 region has 15 residues. CDR3 residues: CASSGSGQGSYGYTF. Here the CDR3 DNA reads TGTGCCAGCAGTGGGTCGGGACAGGGGTCCTATGGCTACACCTTC.

This clone showed up just once. This rearrangement joins TRBV9 to TRBJ2-3; TRBD2 agrees at 7 bases. Germline trimming cut 4 bases from V and 5 bases from J; bases unmatched to any gene: 10. This CDR3 has 15 amino acids. The germline V gene encodes CDR1 SGDLS and CDR2 YYNGEE. The CDR3 bases are TGTGCCAGCAGCCCGGGGGGAGGGCGTGGAGATACGCAGTATTTT. This encodes CASSPGGGRGDTQYF.